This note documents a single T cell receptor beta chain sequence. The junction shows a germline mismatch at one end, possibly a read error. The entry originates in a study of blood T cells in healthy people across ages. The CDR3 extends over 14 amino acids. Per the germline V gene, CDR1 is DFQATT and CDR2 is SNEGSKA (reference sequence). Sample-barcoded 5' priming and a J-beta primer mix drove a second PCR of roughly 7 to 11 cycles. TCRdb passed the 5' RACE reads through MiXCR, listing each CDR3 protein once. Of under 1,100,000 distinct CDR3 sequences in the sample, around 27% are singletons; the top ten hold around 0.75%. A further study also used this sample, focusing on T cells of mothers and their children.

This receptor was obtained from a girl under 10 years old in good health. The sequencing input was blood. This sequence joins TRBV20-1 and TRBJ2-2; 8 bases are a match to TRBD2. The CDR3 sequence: CSVRAGVITGELFF. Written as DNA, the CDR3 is TGCAGTGTTAGAGCGGGAGTGATCACCGGGGAGCTGTTTTTT.